Below, one T cell receptor beta chain is given with its context. The antigen is undetermined. This CDR3 comprises 12 residues. V was shortened by 2 bases and J by 2 bases, with 4 bases between the two germline ends. Germline CDR1 and CDR2: SGHKS and YYEKEE (reference sequence). Before any sequencing was done, the ViraFEST assay used viral peptide pools to expand antigen-specific CD4+ T cells. The culture ran for around nine days, and then CD4+ T cells were isolated. The infection with SARS-CoV-2 (confirmed by PCR) occurred in this person between March and December 2020. This specimen belongs to a study of vaccination effects on CD4 cells after COVID-19. Study summary: Two convalescent patients provided samples 16 days and one week prevaccination.

Generated by immunoSEQ multiplex PCR, the TCRdb table keeps only in-frame clones and is missing some. The sample lists some 56,000 clones; around three quarters were seen once. Sequenced material: CD4+ T cells from PBMCs cultured with HIV peptides, taken before COVID-19 vaccination. The subset was: HIV-1 Nef peptide pool negative control/reference culture. The gene calls are TRBV5-5 and TRBJ2-5; D is uncertain. The receptor comes from a human donor who had a prior SARS-CoV-2 infection. This chain's CDR3 is CASSFPQETQYF. CDR3 coding DNA: TGTGCCAGCAGCTTCCCTCAAGAGACCCAGTACTTC.